This T cell receptor beta chain was recorded in a study of T cell responses to AZD1222 COVID-19 vaccine (dated by TCRdb to about 2021). A note on the overall study: TCR sequencing covered fewer than 250 trial participants: about 210 given two doses of AZD1222 and about 26 given two doses of MenACWY control vaccine. Trial participants were enrolled by age into 18-55, 56-69 and 70-plus year subgroups, with about 150, 28 and 57 TCR-sequenced participants respectively.

V sheds 5 bases and J sheds 0 bases, leaving 7 bases between their ends. Looking up the germline V gene yields CDR1 MDHEN and CDR2 SYDVKM. The CDR3 measures 13 amino acids from cysteine to phenylalanine. Only the CDR3 DNA stays, 39 bases, in frame from base 1. As concerns this clone: Its antigen target is currently unknown. The input lacks base qualities; no much larger clone sits a single base away.

The CDR3 regions of human TCRbeta chains were analyzed by immunosequencing. As for the original processing: Repertoire TCRs were matched against a reference library of SARS-CoV-2-specific TCRs generated with the MIRA antigen-specificity platform. Breadth meant the fraction of unique TCRs that were SARS-CoV-2-associated, whereas depth meant the fraction of total T cells that were SARS-CoV-2-associated. Using the MIRA data, each spike-specific TCR was assigned both to the spike region to which the TCR was reactive and to a CD4 or CD8 class. Log10-transformed breadth and depth values were compared by one-way ANOVA with Sidak's multiple comparisons tests. Entries here come from immuneACCESS through TCRdb and include only in-frame sequences with V and J called. Some clones fail to appear in such tables; in the studies checked, an unresolved V gene covers under half of the shortfall, and the cause of the remainder is unknown. V, J and clone size are those of that table, while D and trimming were read from the DNA. This sample lists around 100,000 clones; roughly 87% were detected once. 2% to 3% of the sample belongs to the ten largest clones.

The full study reports these points: In the small 56-69-year group, the increase in depth fell short of significance, most likely because of low power. Because no samples from the day 14 peak response were available, repertoires could be characterized only after the peak T cell response. Most participants were white British and females outnumbered males, and the authors suggested that clonal diversity may have been underestimated. The vaccine-associated CD4 TCRs covered the entire spike protein, and the dominant responses fell in regions 160-218 and 743-854. Conclusions about previously exposed vaccinees are limited, since just 5 or 6 AZD1222 recipients were seropositive for SARS-CoV-2 at baseline. A significant rise in spike-specific TCR breadth and depth was observed after two AZD1222 doses relative to day 0 and relative to MenACWY recipients. Epitopes outside the regions mutated in the B.1.351 and B.1.1.7 variants were reportedly recognized by nearly half of the unique spike-specific TCRs.

In light of the paper, this sample's time point label describes: about 28 days (+/-7) after the second vaccine dose. AZD1222 recipients given second doses at about 4 weeks or at about 12 weeks were pooled, since spike-specific TCR depth and breadth were not found to differ between the two schedules. Vaccinee samples came from UK trials COV001 and COV002, including a single-blind randomized controlled phase 2/3 trial of AZD1222 (ChAdOx1 nCoV-19) in healthy adults. For TCRbeta chain sequencing, PBMC samples from trial participants were taken at day 0 and at day 28 after the second dose. This sequence originates from an adult who received the AZD1222 COVID-19 vaccine. This specimen was peripheral blood, taken 28 days after the second AZD1222 dose. This receptor chain uses TRBV28 and TRBJ1-1, with the D segment identity uncertain. The DNA reads as follows: TGTGCCAGCAGTCAGTCAGTGAACACTGAAGCTTTCTTT. Translation gives CASSQSVNTEAFF.